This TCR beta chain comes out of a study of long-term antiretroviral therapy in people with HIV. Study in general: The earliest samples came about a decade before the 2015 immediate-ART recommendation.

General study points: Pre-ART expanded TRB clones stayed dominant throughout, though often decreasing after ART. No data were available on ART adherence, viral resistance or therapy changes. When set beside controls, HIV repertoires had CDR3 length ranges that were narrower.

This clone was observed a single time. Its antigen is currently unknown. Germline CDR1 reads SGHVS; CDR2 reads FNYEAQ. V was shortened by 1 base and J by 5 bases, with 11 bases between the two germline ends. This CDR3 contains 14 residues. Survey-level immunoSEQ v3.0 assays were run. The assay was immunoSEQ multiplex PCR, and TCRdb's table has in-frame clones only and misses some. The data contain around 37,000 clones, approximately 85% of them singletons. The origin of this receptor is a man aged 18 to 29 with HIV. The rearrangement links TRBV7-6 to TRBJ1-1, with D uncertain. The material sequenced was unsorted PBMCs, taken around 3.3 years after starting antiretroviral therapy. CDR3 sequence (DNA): TGTGCCAGCAGCTTAGTCCCGGATGGGACTGAAGCTTTCTTT. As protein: CASSLVPDGTEAFF.